A selection of T cell receptor beta chains follows, all from one sample in a study of OX40 agonist ivuxolimab in advanced cancers. Method: immunoSEQ multiplex PCR; TCRdb's copy keeps in-frame clones and lacks some. In the table there are around 86,000 clones, 90% to 95% of which are singletons. The material sequenced was CD4+ or CD8+ T cells sorted from blood, taken in a trial of the OX40 agonist ivuxolimab. These receptors were taken from an adult with an advanced solid tumor such as melanoma, head and neck, liver or kidney cancer. Each CDR3 is given with its conserved first and last residue. The D gene is left open where the match is weak. Some rows have no size entry. The others give once, few or many, or a class for an expanded clone.

size: -
V: TRBV4-1
D: -
J: TRBJ2-1
CDR3: CASSQGPGEVPYNEQFF

size: -
V: TRBV19
D: -
J: TRBJ2-1
CDR3: CASSILAASYNEQFF

size: -
V: TRBV27
D: -
J: TRBJ2-5
CDR3: CASSLSPTGEGSQYF

size: -
V: TRBV7-9
D: -
J: TRBJ2-5
CDR3: CASSLVLRKETQYF

size: -
V: TRBV11-2
D: -
J: TRBJ1-2
CDR3: CASSLGTAYGYTF

size: -
V: TRBV10-1
D: -
J: TRBJ2-1
CDR3: CASSDPFTNEQFF

size: -
V: TRBV5-4
D: TRBD1
J: TRBJ1-1
CDR3: CASSSGQLTEAFF

size: -
V: TRBV7-9
D: -
J: TRBJ1-5
CDR3: CASSNRGTFNQPQHF

size: once
V: TRBV19
D: TRBD1
J: TRBJ1-2
CDR3: CASSIEDRVLNGYTF

size: -
V: TRBV7-3
D: -
J: TRBJ1-5
CDR3: CASIREFQRGPYQPQHF

size: -
V: TRBV7-2
D: -
J: TRBJ2-7
CDR3: CASSPAYEQYF

size: once
V: TRBV2
D: -
J: TRBJ1-2
CDR3: CASSEGGGDFGYTF

size: -
V: TRBV7-9
D: -
J: TRBJ2-3
CDR3: CASSLAVRAADTQYF

size: -
V: TRBV11-2
D: -
J: TRBJ1-1
CDR3: CASSSGTTEAFF

size: -
V: TRBV7-2
D: -
J: TRBJ2-7
CDR3: CASSLEAGLPYEQYF

size: once
V: TRBV2
D: -
J: TRBJ1-1
CDR3: CASSEAPGVTEAFF

size: -
V: TRBV28
D: -
J: TRBJ1-5
CDR3: CASSLFTGVGADQPQHF

size: -
V: TRBV7-2
D: -
J: TRBJ2-7
CDR3: CASSFGGPEQYF

size: -
V: TRBV27
D: -
J: TRBJ1-2
CDR3: CASSLPGTPPGGYTF

size: -
V: TRBV27
D: -
J: TRBJ2-1
CDR3: CASSLGVNEQFF

size: -
V: TRBV6-5
D: -
J: TRBJ1-1
CDR3: CASSLTPMNTEAFF

size: once
V: TRBV28
D: TRBD2
J: TRBJ2-7
CDR3: CASSSRTSGRLYEQYF

size: few
V: TRBV5-1
D: -
J: TRBJ1-1
CDR3: CASSLRGGNTEAFF

size: -
V: TRBV7-9
D: TRBD1
J: TRBJ1-2
CDR3: CASSAGGNYGYTF

size: -
V: TRBV25-1
D: -
J: TRBJ1-6
CDR3: CASSSGGASLHF

size: -
V: TRBV27
D: -
J: TRBJ2-7
CDR3: CASSYQSRAGGYEQYF

size: -
V: TRBV4-1
D: -
J: TRBJ2-1
CDR3: CASSRPPGRRGNEQFF

size: few
V: TRBV7-9
D: -
J: TRBJ1-1
CDR3: CASSLEQTTEAFF

size: -
V: TRBV27
D: TRBD2
J: TRBJ2-1
CDR3: CASSLASGTGNEQFF

size: -
V: TRBV4-3
D: TRBD1
J: TRBJ1-1
CDR3: CASSQGTGGWEEAFF

size: -
V: TRBV11-2
D: -
J: TRBJ2-7
CDR3: CASSLGPTGAYEQYF

size: once
V: TRBV6-5
D: TRBD1
J: TRBJ1-1
CDR3: CASSYGTGTEAFF

size: -
V: TRBV5-4
D: TRBD2
J: TRBJ2-3
CDR3: CASSSGTSGRAITDTQYF

size: once
V: TRBV19
D: -
J: TRBJ1-1
CDR3: CASSIGYMGHTEAFF

size: -
V: TRBV9
D: TRBD2
J: TRBJ2-7
CDR3: CASSVAVAGSYEQYF

size: -
V: TRBV11-3
D: -
J: TRBJ2-7
CDR3: CASSSGTYSYEQYF

size: -
V: TRBV9
D: -
J: TRBJ1-2
CDR3: CASSVAKGVVNYGYTF

size: -
V: TRBV29-1
D: TRBD2
J: TRBJ2-7
CDR3: CSVTSGKGEQYF

size: -
V: TRBV12-5
D: -
J: TRBJ2-5
CDR3: CASGLKGQPFEETQYF

size: -
V: TRBV28
D: -
J: TRBJ1-5
CDR3: CASSLVSHSNQPQHF

size: -
V: TRBV7-2
D: -
J: TRBJ2-3
CDR3: CASSPDPAGYRGVDTQYF

size: -
V: TRBV19
D: TRBD1
J: TRBJ2-7
CDR3: CASSIGQGVEQYF

size: -
V: TRBV6-5
D: -
J: TRBJ1-4
CDR3: CASSYGAVNEKLFF

size: -
V: TRBV29-1
D: TRBD1
J: TRBJ1-5
CDR3: CSVGWAGGGNQPQHF

size: -
V: TRBV19
D: -
J: TRBJ1-2
CDR3: CASSIGPAGPYGYTF

size: -
V: TRBV27
D: TRBD1
J: TRBJ2-7
CDR3: CASSLGTGGPLAYEQYF

size: -
V: TRBV21-1
D: -
J: TRBJ1-2
CDR3: CASSKGVNKEGYGYTF

size: -
V: TRBV2
D: TRBD2
J: TRBJ2-4
CDR3: CASSGQSSGGAENIQYF

size: -
V: TRBV19
D: -
J: TRBJ1-2
CDR3: CASRNGGLSNYGYTF

size: -
V: TRBV4-1
D: -
J: TRBJ2-2
CDR3: CASSQASGGNTGELFF

size: -
V: TRBV19
D: -
J: TRBJ1-5
CDR3: CAGKLGHSSNQPQHF

size: -
V: TRBV7-9
D: -
J: TRBJ1-5
CDR3: CASSLAGIDNGQPQHF

size: -
V: TRBV19
D: -
J: TRBJ2-6
CDR3: CASSTGHSSSGANVLTF

size: -
V: TRBV7-9
D: -
J: TRBJ1-2
CDR3: CASSSADSQHYGYTF

size: -
V: TRBV7-8
D: TRBD2
J: TRBJ2-1
CDR3: CASSDTPGLYNEQFF